This TCR beta chain was captured in a study of tumor-infiltrating lymphocytes in localized non-small cell lung cancer. Sequenced by immunoSEQ multiplex PCR; TCRdb stores in-frame clones only, minus some. Among approximately 9,600 clones listed, about 75% were seen once. Trimming took 0 bases from V and 4 from J; bases not matched to a gene: 3. Germline CDR1 reads LGHNA; CDR2 reads YSLEER. The CDR3 extends over 15 amino acids. This sequence was found in a human donor with non-small cell lung cancer. The sample taken for sequencing was uninvolved lung tissue not adjacent to the tumor. The genes are TRBV4-3 and TRBJ1-2; 9 bases are shared with TRBD1. This CDR3 is CASSQDQTGGYGYTF. The CDR3, as DNA: TGCGCCAGCAGCCAAGACCAGACAGGGGGCTATGGCTACACCTTC.